This is a list of T cell receptor beta chains from one sample in a study of cytomegalovirus exposure and HLA in healthy donors. Sequenced by immunoSEQ multiplex PCR; TCRdb stores in-frame clones only, minus some. The repertoire holds some 74,000 clones, with over 70% as singletons. The sample consisted of PBMCs. These receptors were obtained from a male donor in good health and CMV-seronegative. CDR3s include the opening cysteine and the closing phenylalanine or tryptophan. A D gene is named only where the DNA matches it firmly. Clone size is shown for a subset of rows, as once, few, many or a class of expanded clone.

j_call,d_call,v_call,clone_size,cdr3_nt,cdr3_aa
TRBJ1-1,TRBD1,TRBV11-2,-,TGTGCCAGCAGCGGGGACAGGGTGAGCACTGAAGCTTTCTTT,CASSGDRVSTEAFF
TRBJ1-5,TRBD1,TRBV19,few,TGTGCCAGTAGTCCGACAGGGATTAGCAATCAGCCCCAGCATTTT,CASSPTGISNQPQHF
TRBJ2-4,TRBD2,TRBV11-2,-,TGTGCCAGCAGACCGACCGGGACTAGCGGTCCTAAAAACATTCAGTACTTC,CASRPTGTSGPKNIQYF
TRBJ1-3,-,TRBV5-6,-,TGTGCCAGCAGCTTCCGGGGTACCTCGAACACCATATATTTT,CASSFRGTSNTIYF
TRBJ1-6,-,TRBV6-5,-,TGTGCCAGCAGTTACGTAGCCGATAATTCACCCCTCCACTTT,CASSYVADNSPLHF
TRBJ2-3,TRBD1,TRBV19,-,TGTGCCAGTAGTATAGGAGACAGGGTCACAGATACGCAGTATTTT,CASSIGDRVTDTQYF
TRBJ1-3,TRBD1,TRBV7-8,once,TGTGCCAGCAGCTTAGCCGGGACAGGAAAGGGTCCTGGAAACACCATATATTTT,CASSLAGTGKGPGNTIYF
TRBJ2-7,-,TRBV5-1,-,TGCGCCAGCAGCCCCCGTAGCTCCTACGAGCAGTACTTC,CASSPRSSYEQYF
TRBJ1-2,-,TRBV30,-,TGTGCCTGGAAGCGGACTAACTATGGCTACACCTTC,CAWKRTNYGYTF
TRBJ1-1,-,TRBV25-1,-,TGTGCCAGCAGTGATCGGCAGGGATTCGAAGCTTTCTTT,CASSDRQGFEAFF
TRBJ2-7,-,TRBV11-2,-,TGTGCCAGCAGCTTGAGGGCCCATTTTGTCTCCGAGCAGTACTTC,CASSLRAHFVSEQYF
TRBJ2-7,-,TRBV6-5,-,TGTGCCAGCAGTTACAGCAGGGCGGTCCACGAGCAGTACTTC,CASSYSRAVHEQYF
TRBJ2-7,TRBD2,TRBV28,once,TGTGCCAGCAGTTTGGCTAGGGTTCCCTCCCCTAGCGGGTACGAGCAGTACTTC,CASSLARVPSPSGYEQYF
TRBJ2-7,-,TRBV5-1,-,TGCGCCAGCAGCTTGGCACAGACAGGATCCTACGAGCAGTACTTC,CASSLAQTGSYEQYF
TRBJ2-7,TRBD1,TRBV2,-,TGTGCCAGCAGCGCGGGACAGGGGGCCTACGAGCAGTACTTC,CASSAGQGAYEQYF
TRBJ1-3,-,TRBV5-1,-,TGCGCCAGCAGCTTGGCGGGGAGGGGCTCTGGAAACACCATATATTTT,CASSLAGRGSGNTIYF
TRBJ2-3,TRBD2,TRBV5-4,-,TGTGCCAGCAGCCACCGAAGCGGGGGGCTAGGCACAGATACGCAGTATTTT,CASSHRSGGLGTDTQYF
TRBJ2-3,TRBD2,TRBV5-1,few,TGCGCCCGAGACCGCGGGCGGGAGACAGATACGCAGTATTTT,CARDRGRETDTQYF
TRBJ2-7,-,TRBV30,-,TGTGCCTGGAGGGACTCCGGGACATCCTACGAGCAGTACTTC,CAWRDSGTSYEQYF
TRBJ1-2,-,TRBV6-5,few,TGTGCCAGCTCGGGGGGAGCTAACTATGGCTACACCTTC,CASSGGANYGYTF
TRBJ1-4,-,TRBV7-7,-,TGTGCCAGCAGCTACACCCAAAATGAAAAACTGTTTTTT,CASSYTQNEKLFF
TRBJ1-5,TRBD1,TRBV6-5,once,TGTGCCAGCAGTTCCCAGGGGGCAGGGCAGCCCCAGCATTTT,CASSSQGAGQPQHF
TRBJ2-7,TRBD1,TRBV2,-,TGTGCCAGCAGTCGGGACAGGGGGCGTGAGCAGTACTTC,CASSRDRGREQYF
TRBJ2-2,-,TRBV6-1,-,TGTGCCAGCAGTGTGGAGGCGGACCCTAGGACCGGGGAGCTGTTTTTT,CASSVEADPRTGELFF
TRBJ2-1,TRBD2,TRBV11-2,-,TGTGCCAGCAGCACCGGGCCTGCGGGGGGCAATGAGCAGTTCTTC,CASSTGPAGGNEQFF
TRBJ2-3,TRBD1,TRBV27,few,TGTGCCAGCAGTTTAAGACAGGGCAGGCAGTATTTT,CASSLRQGRQYF
TRBJ1-2,TRBD1,TRBV29-1,-,TGCAGCGTTGAAGGGCGCTTTGGGACAGGGGGAAACGATGGCTACACCTTC,CSVEGRFGTGGNDGYTF
TRBJ2-5,-,TRBV12-5,-,TGTGCTAGTGGTTTACTAGGGACCCAGTACTTC,CASGLLGTQYF
TRBJ2-5,TRBD2,TRBV5-1,-,TGCGCCAGCAGCCCCGGGGGACTAGCGGGAGGAGAGACCCAGTACTTC,CASSPGGLAGGETQYF
TRBJ1-2,-,TRBV18,once,TGTGCCAGCTCACCACCGGAGGTCCCTAACTATGGCTACACCTTC,CASSPPEVPNYGYTF
TRBJ2-6,-,TRBV4-1,once,TGCGCCAGCAGCCAAGATTGGGTAACTACCGGACTCTCTGGGGCCAACGTCCTGACTTTC,CASSQDWVTTGLSGANVLTF
TRBJ1-1,TRBD1,TRBV10-3,-,TGTGCCATCAAGGAGACAGGGATTAACACTGAAGCTTTCTTT,CAIKETGINTEAFF
TRBJ2-1,-,TRBV7-3,-,TGTGCCAGCAGCTCTGACGGGAGAACGAATGAGCAGTTCTTC,CASSSDGRTNEQFF